A single sample gave rise to the 12 T cell receptor beta chains below, sequenced in a study of blood T cell repertoires in COVID-19 (dated by TCRdb to the early 2020s). To prepare the library, the immunoSEQ multiplex PCR assay was applied. The source is immuneACCESS, and TCRdb retained only in-frame sequences with V and J called. Part of the clones is not carried over; for the studies checked, unresolved V genes explain less than half of this, and the remainder is unexplained. The sample table shows some 700,000 clones, and about nine tenths are seen once. The top ten clonotypes cover more than 0.25% of the sample. Sample: peripheral blood. These receptors originate from a woman between 18 and 29 years old with acute or convalescent COVID-19.

This clone was seen only once. The CDR3 DNA is TGTGCCAGCAGTGCAGGCGGGAATGGTGAGCAGTTCTTC. Its protein is CASSAGGNGEQFF. The chain is built from TRBV12-3 or TRBV12-4 and TRBJ2-1; tentative D call: TRBD2 (6 bases). Trimming stripped 5 bases from V and 9 bases from J, with 14 bases between. The CDR3 loop spans 13 amino acids.

The chain has TRBV13 and TRBJ2-2, with a weak D call TRBD2 (6 bases). The CDR3 runs to 17 residues. The V gene's germline CDR1 is PRHDT and CDR2 FYEKMQ (reference sequence). V lost 6 bases, J lost 2 bases, and 19 bases lay in between. For the CDR3, the DNA is TGTGCCAGCAGGTCCTCCGGGACTCCTCTAAACACCGGGGAGCTGTTTTTT. It encodes CASRSSGTPLNTGELFF.

On this clone: In the same sample, other DNA sequences code for this CDR3. This chain connects TRBV7-7 to TRBJ1-3; D uncertain. This CDR3 comprises 13 residues. V was clipped by 5 bases and J by 0 bases, with 5 bases between them. CDR1 and CDR2 (germline): SSHAT, FNYEAQ (reference sequence). Here the CDR3 reads CASSSSSGNTIYF. DNA of the CDR3: TGTGCCAGCAGCAGTAGCTCTGGAAACACCATATATTTT.

The gene calls are TRBV6-1 and TRBJ1-4; the match to TRBD1 covers 8 bases. The ends lost 1 base at V and 8 bases at J; junction bases unmatched: 3. Germline V gene lookup returns CDR1 MNHNS and CDR2 SASEGT. CDR3 length equals 14 residues. The CDR3 sequence is CASSEGQGKEKLFF. DNA for the CDR3: TGTGCCAGCAGTGAAGGACAGGGGAAAGAAAAACTGTTTTTT.

J is TRBJ2-2 and V is TRBV24-1; 7 bases fit TRBD2. V shed 11 bases, J shed 4 bases, and the junction held 9 bases outside the gene matches. CDR1 and CDR2 from the germline V gene are KGHDR and SFDVKD. The CDR3 spans 14 residues. The CDR3 is CAIGRGGTTGELFF. In DNA, the CDR3 is TGTGCCATCGGTCGGGGAGGGACCACCGGGGAGCTGTTTTTT.

The V and J genes are TRBV6-4 and TRBJ2-7; no clear D gene. Germline V CDR1 and CDR2: MRHNA, SNTAGT. The CDR3 length is 15 residues. V lost 0 bases and J lost 5, with 14 bases in between. The CDR3 sequence: CASSDSVGANHEQYF. The CDR3 bases are TGTGCCAGCAGTGACTCCGTGGGCGCAAACCACGAGCAGTACTTC.

This sequence joins TRBV5-1 and TRBJ2-1; 7 bases line up with TRBD2. CDR1 and CDR2 (germline): SGHRS, YFSETQ. J was trimmed by 4 bases and V by 7 bases; bases with no gene match: 5. This CDR3 comprises 13 residues. The CDR3 coding sequence is TGCGCCAGCGCCCGGGGGGAATACAATGAGCAGTTCTTC. It specifies CASARGEYNEQFF.

DNA for the CDR3: TGCGCCAGCAGCCAAGGGTCAGGAACCTCCTACAATGAGCAGTTCTTC. Its protein is CASSQGSGTSYNEQFF. V usage is TRBV4-3 and J usage is TRBJ2-1; D gene unclear. The germline CDR1 and CDR2 sequences are LGHNA and YSLEER. V shed 1 base and J shed 0 bases, with 10 bases lying between them. CDR3 length: 16 residues.

This chain links TRBV5-1 with TRBJ1-1, with D possibly being TRBD1 (5 bases). The germline V and J ends were trimmed by 4 bases and 10 bases, with 11 bases remaining between them. The CDR3 is 11 residues long. CDR1 and CDR2 (germline): SGHRS, YFSETQ. CDR3 bases: TGCGCCAGCAGCCTTGGGGGGAGAGCTTTCTTT. Protein sequence: CASSLGGRAFF. The variable domain in full, with the rest retrieved from reference TRBV5-1 and TRBJ1-1, is KAGVTQTPRYLIKTRGQQVTLSCSPISGHRSVSWYQQTPGQGLQFLFEYFSETQRNKGNFPGRFSGRQFSNSRSEMNVSTLELGDSALYLCASSLGGRAFFGQGTRLTVV.

This rearrangement joins TRBV7-2 to TRBJ1-4; TRBD1 is a possible D gene (6 bases). The CDR3 extends over 16 amino acids. V lost 5 bases and J 7 bases, leaving 20 bases between the germline ends. The germline CDR1 and CDR2 sequences are SGHTA and FQGNSA. The CDR3 spells CASSPPQGQGIEKLFF. In DNA form, the CDR3 reads TGTGCCAGCAGCCCTCCTCAGGGGCAAGGAATTGAAAAACTGTTTTTT.

The genes are TRBV12-3 or TRBV12-4 and TRBJ1-4; D not certain. V lost 5 bases and J lost 8, with 9 bases in between. The CDR3 sequence is 12 residues long. CDR3 amino acids: CASSATAEKLFF. The DNA of the CDR3 is TGTGCCAGCAGTGCCACAGCCGAAAAACTGTTTTTT.

The rearrangement uses TRBV6-5 and TRBJ2-5; D remains unclear. From germline, CDR1 is MNHEY and CDR2 SVGAGI. Deletions cut 10 bases from V and 3 bases from J, with 15 bases between. The CDR3 is made up of 13 amino acids. The CDR3 region has the DNA TGTGCCACCTCCCACTTGGAGAAAGAGACCCAGTACTTC. It translates to CATSHLEKETQYF.